The rows below give T cell receptor beta chains drawn from one sample of a study of Graves' ophthalmopathy and Graves' hyperthyroidism. Using its own MiXCR run on the multiplex PCR reads, TCRdb lists one record per CDR3 protein. The sample includes tens of thousands of distinct CDR3 sequences, roughly half seen only once; the top ten take roughly 5%. Sequencing was carried out using peripheral blood. The receptors were gathered from an adult woman with Graves' ophthalmopathy. Both conserved end residues are part of each CDR3. The order of the fields is V gene, J gene, CDR3 protein.

>TRBV6-9|TRBJ2-3
CASTHTDTQYF
>TRBV24-1|TRBJ1-2
CATSDRTGPADYGYTF
>TRBV7-9|TRBJ1-2
CASSLEARDTYGYTF
>TRBV28|TRBJ1-1
CASSSVDGMNTEAFF
>TRBV11-2|TRBJ1-2
CASSSLAGGYGYTF
>TRBV20-1|TRBJ2-5
CSARVPPSLAEETQYF
>TRBV7-2|TRBJ1-1
CASSPAGSSEAFF
>TRBV20-1|TRBJ2-7
CSATTSGSYEQYF
>TRBV7-2|TRBJ1-2
CASRPRGRYGYTF
>TRBV2|TRBJ2-7
CASSAGQGLGYEQYF
>TRBV25-1|TRBJ2-3
CARDRGDAVLQYF
>TRBV9|TRBJ1-1
CASSEKQGMGAFF
>TRBV20-1|TRBJ1-4
CSVTGPTNEKLFF
>TRBV15|TRBJ2-7
CATSRALGTGPNEQYF
>TRBV9|TRBJ1-2
CASSRMDGYTF
>TRBV7-9|TRBJ1-2
CASSLRAVGYGYTF
>TRBV15|TRBJ2-7
CATIRQREGAYEQYF
>TRBV27|TRBJ2-7
CASSNLTSGRYEQYF
>TRBV19|TRBJ1-2
CASTVGQRRYGYTF
>TRBV4-2|TRBJ2-3
CASSQGTGDTQYF
>TRBV7-2|TRBJ2-2
CASSLRGGNTGELFF
>TRBV11-3|TRBJ2-5
CASSPGQGSIEETQYF
>TRBV6-4|TRBJ2-3
CASSEHSTDTQYF
>TRBV7-9|TRBJ2-7
CASSLGSGDEQYF
>TRBV5-8|TRBJ1-2
CASSLDQANYGYTF
>TRBV6-1|TRBJ1-1
CASSERLNTEAFF
>TRBV7-3|TRBJ2-3
CASSSGITDTQYF
>TRBV5-1|TRBJ1-1
CASSLGGPGAEAFF
>TRBV5-8|TRBJ2-7
CASSWGQYEQYF
>TRBV24-1|TRBJ1-1
CATSGVPGTPGADTEAFF
>TRBV20-1|TRBJ1-1
CSARDGTGAEAFF
>TRBV5-5|TRBJ2-3
CASSLDMFEGVLGTDTQYF
>TRBV7-2|TRBJ2-5
CASSLSTLQETQYF
>TRBV19|TRBJ1-5
CASKYIGGDQPQHF
>TRBV4-1|TRBJ2-2
CASSQVTTGELFF
>TRBV6-2/TRBV6-3|TRBJ2-7
CASRRLAEEQYF
>TRBV7-9|TRBJ1-5
CASSLRGDSGGETQHF
>TRBV4-3|TRBJ2-1
CASSQDSTTSGRYNEQFF
>TRBV7-2|TRBJ2-5
CASSHFGTSGQETQYF
>TRBV5-8|TRBJ2-1
CASSPIGGRRAYNEQFF
>TRBV9|TRBJ1-2
CASSVGRQGGGYTF
>TRBV2|TRBJ2-6
CASSEVGPGLEASGANVLTF
>TRBV12-3/TRBV12-4|TRBJ1-5
CASTLGSNQPQHF
>TRBV16|TRBJ1-5
CASSQSGGWRQQPQHF
>TRBV27|TRBJ2-5
CASSARLAGGRLEMETQYF
>TRBV7-6|TRBJ2-1
CASSLVSAFFNEQFF
>TRBV6-2/TRBV6-3|TRBJ1-2
CASSYSGGGGYTF
>TRBV12-3/TRBV12-4|TRBJ1-5
CASRLDRGGKDSNQPQHF
>TRBV19|TRBJ2-3
CASSSVGRASTDTQYF
>TRBV11-2|TRBJ2-7
CASSLSGTFGEQYF
>TRBV6-4|TRBJ2-4
CASSLPGLAVLAKNIQYF
>TRBV7-3|TRBJ1-2
CASSPTPVGGYTF
>TRBV20-1|TRBJ1-6
CSARDYNSYNSPLHF
>TRBV7-2|TRBJ1-6
CASSSRDSYNSPLHF
>TRBV7-3|TRBJ2-3
CASSLTYRAGDSTDTQYF
>TRBV6-5|TRBJ2-7
CASRYRGAPGEQYF
>TRBV20-1|TRBJ1-2
CSAPANDRGLSGYTF
>TRBV4-3|TRBJ1-1
CASSARDRENTEAFF
>TRBV2|TRBJ1-6
CASSAGQPDNSPLHF
>TRBV20-1|TRBJ1-1
CSANDDRPEAFF